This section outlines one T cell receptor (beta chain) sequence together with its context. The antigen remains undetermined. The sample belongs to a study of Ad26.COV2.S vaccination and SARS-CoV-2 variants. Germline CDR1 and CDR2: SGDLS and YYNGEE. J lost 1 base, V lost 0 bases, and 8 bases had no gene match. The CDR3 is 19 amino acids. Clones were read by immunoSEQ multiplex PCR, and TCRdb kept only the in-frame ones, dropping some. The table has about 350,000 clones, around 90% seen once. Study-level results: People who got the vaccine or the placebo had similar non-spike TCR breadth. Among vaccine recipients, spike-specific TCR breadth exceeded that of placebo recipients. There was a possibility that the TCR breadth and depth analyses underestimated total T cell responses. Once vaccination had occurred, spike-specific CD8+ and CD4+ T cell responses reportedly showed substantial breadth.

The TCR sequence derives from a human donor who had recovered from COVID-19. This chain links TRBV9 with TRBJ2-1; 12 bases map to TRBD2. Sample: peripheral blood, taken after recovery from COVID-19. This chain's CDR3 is CASSVGLTSGGWSYNEQFF. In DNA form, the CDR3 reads TGTGCCAGCAGCGTAGGCCTTACTAGCGGGGGGTGGTCCTACAATGAGCAGTTCTTC.